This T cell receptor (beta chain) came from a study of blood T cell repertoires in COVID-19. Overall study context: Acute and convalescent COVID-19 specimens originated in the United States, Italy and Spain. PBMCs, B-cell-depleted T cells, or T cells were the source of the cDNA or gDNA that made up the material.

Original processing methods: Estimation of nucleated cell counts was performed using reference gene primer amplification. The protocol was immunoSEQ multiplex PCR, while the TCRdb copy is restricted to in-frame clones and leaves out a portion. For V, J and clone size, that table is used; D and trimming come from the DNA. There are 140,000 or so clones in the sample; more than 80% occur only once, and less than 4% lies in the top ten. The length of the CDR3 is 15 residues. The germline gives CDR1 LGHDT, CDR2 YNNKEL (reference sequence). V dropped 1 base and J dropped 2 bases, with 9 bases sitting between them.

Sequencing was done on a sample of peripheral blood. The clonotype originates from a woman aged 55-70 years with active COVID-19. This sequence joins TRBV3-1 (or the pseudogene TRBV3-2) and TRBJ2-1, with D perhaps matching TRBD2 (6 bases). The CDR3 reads CASSQVPGAYNEQFF. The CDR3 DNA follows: TGTGCCAGCAGCCAAGTGCCGGGGGCCTACAATGAGCAGTTCTTC.